These T cell receptor beta chains were read from a single sample in a study of T cell responses to AZD1222 COVID-19 vaccine. Only in-frame clones appear in the TCRdb table, and some are missing; sequencing was by immunoSEQ multiplex PCR. The sample has approximately 130,000 clones, over 90% seen once. The sample in question was peripheral blood, obtained on day 0 of AZD1222 vaccination. The source of these receptors is an adult in good health. Each CDR3 is given with its conserved first and last residue. The order of the fields is J gene, CDR3 length, V gene, CDR3 protein.

TRBJ1-1,13,TRBV2,CASSEILNTEAFF
TRBJ2-3,14,TRBV11-2,CASSFHGPRGAQYF
TRBJ1-1,13,TRBV7-8,CASSLAWRTEAFF
TRBJ2-1,14,TRBV7-8,CASSILGWGNEQFF
TRBJ1-2,14,TRBV5-1,CASSLVGTNYGYTF
TRBJ1-6,14,TRBV5-1,CASRLGQSNSPLHF
TRBJ1-4,15,TRBV28,CASSFPGLTNEKLFF
TRBJ2-7,13,TRBV29-1,CSVEQGASDEQYF
TRBJ1-1,15,TRBV14,CASSQGPGLSTEAFF
TRBJ2-7,13,TRBV7-6,CASSHGRNYEQYF
TRBJ1-1,15,TRBV5-1,CASSSRPPGRDEAFF
TRBJ1-1,15,TRBV7-8,CASSSLGARFPEAFF
TRBJ2-1,14,TRBV18,CASSPLGQGDEQFF
TRBJ1-5,14,TRBV4-1,CASSQIGEGQPQHF
TRBJ1-1,11,TRBV20-1,CSALSNTEAFF
TRBJ2-7,14,TRBV9,CASSAGTGPYEQYF
TRBJ1-5,13,TRBV27,CASSFRQYQPQHF
TRBJ1-6,15,TRBV5-6,CASSSPQGAGAPLHF
TRBJ1-1,13,TRBV29-1,CSVESQGNTEAFF
TRBJ2-7,14,TRBV7-9,CASSAVEGRDEQYF
TRBJ2-3,18,TRBV7-8,CASSSKGGTSGFTDTQYF
TRBJ1-3,16,TRBV7-9,CASSLPLVYSGNTIYF
TRBJ2-1,18,TRBV11-2,CASSLGAAGILNYNEQFF
TRBJ2-5,11,TRBV10-2,CASSGAETQYF
TRBJ1-3,18,TRBV27,CASTPQAEAHLGGNTIYF
TRBJ1-1,15,TRBV5-1,CASSLALGRSTEAFF
TRBJ2-2,20,TRBV21-1,CASNEMTSGGPATNTGELFF
TRBJ1-2,14,TRBV27,CASRVAGLPYGYTF
TRBJ1-6,13,TRBV5-1,CASSLGNNSPLHF